This TCR beta chain was documented in a study of regulatory T cells in long-lasting Graves disease. The CDR3 runs to 14 residues. With V trimmed by 10 bases and J by 2 bases, 7 bases remained unmatched. Looked up from germline, CDR1 is MNHNS and CDR2 is SASEGT. CDR3-region Arm-PCR and iRepertoire HTBI primers produced the TCR beta libraries. TCRdb called the multiplex PCR reads again in MiXCR, with one record for every CDR3 protein. In the table there are 400,000 to 450,000 distinct CDR3 sequences, 15% of which are singletons. The sample's time point: newly diagnosed GD, antithyroid drugs for less than 3 months. PBMCs were the source of the RNA used for TCR sequencing. These data also featured in a second study, about T cells in Graves' hyperthyroidism and ophthalmopathy.

This TCR was sampled from a woman in her thirties with Graves disease. Source: peripheral blood mononuclear cells (PBMCs), taken at new diagnosis, from a patient treated with antithyroid drugs. This sequence joins TRBV6-1 and TRBJ2-7; 11 bases line up with TRBD2. CDR3 amino acids: CATATSGRAYEQYF. CDR3 bases: TGTGCCACAGCCACTAGCGGGAGAGCCTACGAGCAGTACTTC.